Each of the 27 T cell receptor beta chains below was sequenced from the same sample in a study of breast tumors, draining lymph nodes, adjacent tissues. One entry per CDR3 protein, called by TCRdb with MiXCR from the multiplex PCR reads. The sample has 65,000 to 80,000 distinct CDR3 sequences; about 21% are singletons. Samples came from axillary lymph nodes draining the breast cancer. Sequencing was done on a sample of axillary lymph node tissue. The receptors here all came from a female donor with breast cancer. Some clones in this sample may be carry-over from other donors' samples.

The table lists this clonotype with many counts. The V gene is TRBV6-6, the J gene TRBJ2-1; a weak D match, TRBD2 (6 bases). Germline V gene sequence: CDR1 MNHNY, CDR2 SVGAGI (reference sequence). V lost 0 bases, J lost 1 base, and 10 bases lay in between. The CDR3 is 16 amino acids. The CDR3 nucleotides read TGTGCCAGCAGTTACTCGATGGAGGGGTCCTACAATGAGCAGTTCTTC. Translating it yields CASSYSMEGSYNEQFF.

About this clonotype: Given a much more abundant clone one base away, this may be a read error. J is TRBJ2-5 and V is TRBV6-2 or TRBV6-3, with D perhaps TRBD1 or TRBD2 (5 bases each). This CDR3 comprises 13 residues. Germline V gene data show CDR1 as MNHEY and CDR2 as SVGEGT. V lost 7 bases to trimming and J lost 2 bases, with 11 bases between them. The CDR3: CASMRGSQETQYF. CDR3 coding DNA: TGTGCCAGCATGAGGGGCTCGCAAGAGACCCAGTACTTC.

In this sample, this clonotype turned up many times. The J gene is TRBJ2-1, the V gene TRBV28; D uncertain. The CDR3 runs 13 residues. V shed 7 bases and J shed 5 bases, with 12 bases lying between them. CDR1 and CDR2 (germline): MDHEN, SYDVKM. CDR3 loop: CASTRLMNNEQFF. CDR3 bases: TGTGCCAGCACAAGACTCATGAACAATGAGCAGTTCTTC.

About this clonotype itself: This may arise from a read error, as a much more abundant clone is one base away. J is TRBJ1-2 and V is TRBV7-9; D is possibly TRBD1 (5 bases). The germline V gene encodes CDR1 SEHNR and CDR2 FQNEAQ (reference sequence). V was shortened by 5 bases and J by 5 bases, with 12 bases between the two germline ends. The CDR3 consists of 13 residues. The CDR3 nucleotides read TGTGCCAGCAGCGGGGCAGGGTCGTATGGCTACACCTTC. This encodes CASSGAGSYGYTF.

This clonotype was observed at least ten times. The J gene is TRBJ2-7, the V gene TRBV5-8; the match to TRBD1 covers 7 bases. The junction had 3 bases not matched to a gene; V was cut back by 3 bases and J by 3 bases. Germline V gene lookup returns CDR1 SGHTS and CDR2 YDEGEE. CDR3 length equals 13 residues. The CDR3 region has the DNA TGTGCCAGCAGCTCCAGGGACAGCTACGAGCAGTACTTC. It is translated as CASSSRDSYEQYF.

This clonotype has ten or more counts. The gene calls are TRBV9 and TRBJ1-2; 11 bases align to TRBD1. Trimming at V came to 0 bases and at J to 7 bases, leaving 2 bases not matched to a gene. Germline CDR1 is SGDLS and CDR2 is YYNGEE. The CDR3 loop spans 14 amino acids. For the CDR3, the DNA is TGTGCCAGCAGCGTAGGGACAGGGGGCTTTGGCTACACCTTC. Translated, it gives CASSVGTGGFGYTF.

A word on this clonotype: The junction departs from the called germline gene at one end, perhaps through a read error. The chain joins TRBV27 to TRBJ2-7; tentatively, D is TRBD1 or TRBD2 (5 bases each). This CDR3 contains 13 residues. Germline CDR1 and CDR2: MNHEY and SMNVEV (reference sequence). The CDR3 here is CASSLTRGYEQCF. CDR3 bases: TGTGCCAGCAGTCTCACGAGGGGCTACGAGCAGTGCTTC.

Note on this clonotype: Since a much larger clone is just one base distant, this may be a read error. This chain connects TRBV2 to TRBJ1-6; D gene uncertain. The V and J ends lost 6 bases and 9 bases respectively, with 12 bases between them. Germline lookup yields CDR1 SNHLY and CDR2 FYNNEI. The CDR3 totals 13 residues. The CDR3 loop reads CASRAVESSPLHF. DNA for the CDR3: TGTGCCAGCAGGGCAGTCGAAAGTTCACCCCTCCACTTT.

This clonotype was found many times. The chain combines TRBV7-6 with TRBJ2-7; tentative D call: TRBD1 (5 bases). The CDR3 covers 14 residues. Trimming cost V 1 base and J 7 bases, with 14 bases left between them. The V gene's germline CDR1 is SGHVS and CDR2 FNYEAQ. The CDR3 is CASSLGQGLREQYF. Here the CDR3 DNA reads TGTGCCAGCAGCTTAGGGCAGGGTCTGAGGGAGCAGTACTTC.

This clonotype has ten or more counts. The chain recombines TRBV12-3 or TRBV12-4 with TRBJ2-1, with TRBD2 matching 12 bases. This CDR3 has 15 amino acids. The J segment lost 3 bases and the V segment lost 6 bases, leaving 3 bases of the junction unmatched. CDR3 sequence reads: CASRSTSGSYNEQFF. DNA for the CDR3: TGTGCCAGCAGGTCGACTAGCGGGAGCTACAATGAGCAGTTCTTC.

In its sample, this clonotype was seen many times. The gene calls are TRBV7-8 and TRBJ2-7; 7 nucleotides agree with TRBD2. V shed 5 bases and J 9 bases; nucleotides not matched to a gene: 10. Germline CDR1 is SGHVS and CDR2 is FQNEAQ. This CDR3 region has 13 residues. The CDR3 DNA is TGTGCCAGCAGCCAAAAAACGGGGGGAGGGCAGTACTTC. Translation gives CASSQKTGGGQYF. Full variable domain (remainder filled in from reference TRBV7-8 and TRBJ2-7): GAGVSQSPRYKVAKRGQDVALRCDPISGHVSLFWYQQALGQGPEFLTYFQNEAQLDKSGLPSDRFFAERPEGSVSTLKIQRTQQEDSAVYLCASSQKTGGGQYFGPGTRLTVT.

There are many counts of this clonotype. The chain recombines TRBV11-2 with TRBJ2-1; TRBD1 matches at 10 bases. From germline, CDR1 is SGHAT and CDR2 FQNNGV. Germline trimming cut 5 bases from V and 15 bases from J; bases unmatched to any gene: 7. This CDR3 region has 12 residues. This CDR3 reads CASSTRQGALFF. The DNA of the CDR3 is TGTGCCAGCAGCACCAGACAGGGGGCTTTGTTCTTC. The complete variable domain, with remaining parts taken from reference TRBV11-2 and TRBJ2-1, reads EAGVAQSPRYKIIEKRQSVAFWCNPISGHATLYWYQQILGQGPKLLIQFQNNGVVDDSQLPKDRFSAERLKGVDSTLKIQPAKLEDSAVYLCASSTRQGALFFGPGTRLTVL.

With respect to this clonotype: A much larger clone lies a single base off, so this may be a read error. The CDR3 DNA follows: TGTGCCAGCAGCGTAGAACCCGGAGCCGGGGAGCTGTCTTTT. Protein: CASSVEPGAGELSF. The chain recombines TRBV9 with TRBJ2-2, with D perhaps TRBD2 (5 bases). The germline gives CDR1 SGDLS, CDR2 YYNGEE. CDR3 length: 14 amino acids.

This clonotype was found many times. J is TRBJ2-2 and V is TRBV5-6; D is unresolved. The germline V gene encodes CDR1 SGHDT and CDR2 YYEEEE. V lost 7 bases to trimming and J lost 2 bases, with 12 bases between them. This CDR3 contains 14 residues. CDR3 nucleotide sequence: TGTGCCAGCGAGTTACCTGGAAACACCGGGGAGCTGTTTTTT. Its protein is CASELPGNTGELFF. Filled out from reference TRBV5-6 and TRBJ2-2, the complete variable domain reads DAGVTQSPTHLIKTRGQQVTLRCSPKSGHDTVSWYQQALGQGPQFIFQYYEEEERQRGNFPDRFSGHQFPNYSSELNVNALLLGDSALYLCASELPGNTGELFFGEGSRLTVL.

In this sample, this clonotype turned up a few times. The chain is built from TRBV3-2 and TRBJ2-1; TRBD2, as called in the table, went unchecked against the DNA. TRBV3-2 is given as a pseudogene. The CDR3 totals 19 residues. CDR3 region: CASSPQREGGSLRCNEQFF. The CDR3 bases are TGTGCCAGCAGCCCCCAGCGGGAGGGAGGCTCATTACGGTGCAATGAGCAGTTCTTC.

This clonotype was counted only a few times. The V call is TRBV2, the J call TRBJ1-1; a possible D gene is TRBD1 (5 bases). Germline V gene sequence: CDR1 SNHLY, CDR2 FYNNEI. V lost 8 bases to trimming and J lost 0 bases, with 13 bases between them. The CDR3 has 14 residues. CDR3 sequence reads: CASSWDAVNTEAFF. For the CDR3, the DNA is TGTGCCAGCTCCTGGGACGCCGTGAACACTGAAGCTTTCTTT.

Ten or more counts support this clonotype. The chain links TRBV11-1 to TRBJ2-7; D is possibly TRBD1 (6 bases). Trimming took off 1 base at V and 3 bases at J, with 13 bases between the two ends. The CDR3 spans 15 residues. Germline assignment: CDR1 SGHAT and CDR2 FQDESV (reference sequence). The CDR3 here is CASSLEAGTNYEQYF. In DNA form, the CDR3 reads TGTGCCAGCAGCTTAGAAGCCGGGACAAACTACGAGCAGTACTTC.

The table lists this clonotype with many counts. The rearrangement uses TRBV4-2 and TRBJ1-2, with a possible D match to TRBD1 (6 bases). The CDR3 loop spans 15 amino acids. Trimming shortened V by 0 bases and J by 5 bases, and 13 bases separated the two germline ends. The germline CDR1 and CDR2 sequences are LGHNA and YNFKEQ. The CDR3 region is CASSQEVGTPYGYTF. The CDR3 nucleotides read TGTGCCAGCAGCCAAGAAGTCGGGACACCTTATGGCTACACCTTC.

This clonotype occurred a few times. The chain is built from TRBV27 and TRBJ2-5, with TRBD2 identical over 11 bases. With 3 bases clipped from V and 3 bases from J, the junction kept 6 bases outside the gene matches. This CDR3 has 16 residues. Germline-derived CDR1 and CDR2 are MNHEY and SMNVEV (reference sequence). The CDR3 protein is CASSLGGTSGKETQYF. The CDR3 nucleotides are TGTGCCAGCAGTTTGGGGGGGACTAGCGGAAAAGAGACCCAGTACTTC.

This clonotype came up a few times. The rearrangement links TRBV20-1 to TRBJ2-4; possible D gene TRBD2, 5 bases. This CDR3 is built from 14 residues. Per germline, CDR1 DFQATT and CDR2 SNEGSKA (reference sequence). Trimming stripped 5 bases from V and 3 bases from J, with 14 bases between. The CDR3 loop is CSAGRSGNKNIQYF. Here the CDR3 DNA reads TGCAGTGCTGGCAGGAGCGGAAACAAAAACATTCAGTACTTC.

This clonotype has a count of ten or more. The J gene is TRBJ2-5, the V gene TRBV19; weak D call: TRBD2 (9 bases). The CDR3 is made up of 15 amino acids. Between the trimmed V and J ends, which lost 7 bases and 4 bases, there was a span of 19 bases. In germline, CDR1 is LNHDA, CDR2 SQIVND (reference sequence). CDR3 region: CASKLAGTGGETQYF. CDR3 nucleotides: TGTGCCAGTAAGCTAGCGGGAACAGGGGGAGAGACCCAGTACTTC.

The chain links TRBV7-9 to TRBJ1-4; 7 positions agree with TRBD1. V trimming: 1 base; J trimming: 13 bases; junction bases outside the gene matches: 12. The CDR3 contains 15 residues. The V gene's germline CDR1 is SEHNR and CDR2 FQNEAQ (reference sequence). CDR3 residues: CASSLGTRQGRGLFF. Written as DNA, the CDR3 is TGTGCCAGCAGCTTAGGGACTAGACAGGGCAGGGGACTGTTTTTT.

The chain recombines TRBV6-2 or TRBV6-3 with TRBJ2-1, with TRBD2 matching 15 bases. CDR3 length: 20 amino acids. Losses at the gene ends were 1 base for V and 0 bases for J; bases not matched to a gene: 7. Germline-derived CDR1 and CDR2 are MNHEY and SVGEGT. Here the CDR3 DNA reads TGTGCCAGCAGTTACTTCGGGACTAGCGGGAGGACATACTCCTACAATGAGCAGTTCTTC. Encoded protein: CASSYFGTSGRTYSYNEQFF.

This clonotype was seen many times. The V gene is TRBV11-2, the J gene TRBJ2-2; 7 nucleotides align to TRBD1. Germline V gene data show CDR1 as SGHAT and CDR2 as FQNNGV. The CDR3 length is 13 residues. Trimming cost V 4 bases and J 7 bases; bases outside gene matches: 3. The DNA of the CDR3 is TGTGCCAGCAGCTCGGGACAGAACGGGGAGCTGTTTTTT. Encoded protein: CASSSGQNGELFF.

This clonotype was counted ten times or more. The chain links TRBV10-3 to TRBJ2-3, with 9 nucleotides matching TRBD1. The J segment lost 0 bases and the V segment lost 5 bases, leaving 6 bases of the junction unmatched. This CDR3 has 16 residues. Looked up from germline, CDR1 is ENHRY and CDR2 is SYGVKD. CDR3 coding DNA: TGTGCCATCAGTAAAATCGGGACAGGGAGCACAGATACGCAGTATTTT. Translation gives CAISKIGTGSTDTQYF.

This clonotype showed up many times. This sequence joins TRBV7-9 and TRBJ2-1, with TRBD1 identical over 10 bases. The CDR3 is 13 amino acids. V trimming: 5 bases; J trimming: 15 bases; junction bases outside the gene matches: 10. In germline, CDR1 is SEHNR, CDR2 FQNEAQ (reference sequence). In DNA, the CDR3 is TGTGCCAGCAGCCTCAGACAGGGGGCGGGATGGTTCTTC. Its translation is CASSLRQGAGWFF.

This clonotype has more than one count but fewer than ten. The chain joins TRBV28 to TRBJ1-4, with 10 bases that match TRBD1. V dropped 1 base and J dropped 8; count of bases not matched to a gene: 4. The CDR3 is made up of 15 amino acids. CDR1 MDHEN and CDR2 SYDVKM come from the germline V gene. The CDR3 here is CASSLLGQGNEKLFF. In DNA form, the CDR3 reads TGTGCCAGCAGTTTATTGGGACAGGGGAACGAAAAACTGTTTTTT. The variable domain in full, with the rest retrieved from reference TRBV28 and TRBJ1-4, is DVKVTQSSRYLVKRTGEKVFLECVQDMDHENMFWYRQDPGLGLRLIYFSYDVKMKEKGDIPEGYSVSREKKERFSLILESASTNQTSMYLCASSLLGQGNEKLFFGSGTQLSVL.